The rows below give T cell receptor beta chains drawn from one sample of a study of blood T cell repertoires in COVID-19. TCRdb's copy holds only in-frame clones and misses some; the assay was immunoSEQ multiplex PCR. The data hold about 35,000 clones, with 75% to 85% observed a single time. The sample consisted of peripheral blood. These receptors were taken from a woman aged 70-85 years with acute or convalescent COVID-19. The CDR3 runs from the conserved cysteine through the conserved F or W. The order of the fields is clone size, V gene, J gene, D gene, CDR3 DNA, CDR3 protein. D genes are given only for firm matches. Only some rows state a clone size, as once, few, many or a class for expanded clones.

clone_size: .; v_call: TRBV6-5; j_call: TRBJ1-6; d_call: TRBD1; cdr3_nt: TGTGCCAGCAGTTTGGACAGGGTCGGTTCACCCCTCCACTTT; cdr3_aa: CASSLDRVGSPLHF
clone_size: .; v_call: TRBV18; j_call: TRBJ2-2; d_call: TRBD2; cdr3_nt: TGTGCCAGCTCATGGTCTATAGCGGGAGCCGCGAACACCGGGGAGCTGTTTTTT; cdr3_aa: CASSWSIAGAANTGELFF
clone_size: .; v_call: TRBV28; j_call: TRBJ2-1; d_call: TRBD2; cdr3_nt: TGTGCCAGCAGCGTAGCGGGGGTCGATGAGCAGTTCTTC; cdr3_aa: CASSVAGVDEQFF
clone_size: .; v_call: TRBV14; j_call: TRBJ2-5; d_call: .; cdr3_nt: TGTGCCAGCAGCCAAGAACAGTGGGACAAGCAAGAGACCCAGTACTTC; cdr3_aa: CASSQEQWDKQETQYF
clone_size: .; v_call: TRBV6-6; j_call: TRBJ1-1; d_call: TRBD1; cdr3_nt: TGTGCCAGCAGCAATAGACAGGGGAACACTGAAGCTTTCTTT; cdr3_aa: CASSNRQGNTEAFF
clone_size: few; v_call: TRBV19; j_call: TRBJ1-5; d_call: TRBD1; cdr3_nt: TGTGCCAGTATCAATCGGGACAGTCCTAATCAGCCCCAGCATTTT; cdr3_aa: CASINRDSPNQPQHF
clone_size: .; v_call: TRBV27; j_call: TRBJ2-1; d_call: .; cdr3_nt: TGTGCCAGCCGGGGACACTCACGGGATGAGCAGTTCTTC; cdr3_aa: CASRGHSRDEQFF
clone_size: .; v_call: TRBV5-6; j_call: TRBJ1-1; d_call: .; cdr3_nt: TGTGCCAGCAGCTTGGGACAAGGAGGTGAAGCTTTCTTT; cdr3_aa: CASSLGQGGEAFF
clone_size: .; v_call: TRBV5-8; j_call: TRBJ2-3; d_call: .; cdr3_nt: TGTGCCAGCAGCTTATGGAGGAGCACAGATACGCAGTATTTT; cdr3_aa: CASSLWRSTDTQYF
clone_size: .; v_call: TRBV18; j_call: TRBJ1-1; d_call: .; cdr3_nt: TGTGCCAGCTCACCCTCATCTAACGCTCTGAACACTGAAGCTTTCTTT; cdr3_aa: CASSPSSNALNTEAFF
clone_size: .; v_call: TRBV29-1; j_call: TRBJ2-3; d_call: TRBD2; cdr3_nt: TGCAGCGTCTCGGGGGGGAGCACAGATACGCAGTATTTT; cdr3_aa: CSVSGGSTDTQYF
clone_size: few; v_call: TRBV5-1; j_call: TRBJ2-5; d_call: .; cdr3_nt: TGCGCCAGCAGCTCCTCCACGGAGGCCCAGTACTTC; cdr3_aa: CASSSSTEAQYF
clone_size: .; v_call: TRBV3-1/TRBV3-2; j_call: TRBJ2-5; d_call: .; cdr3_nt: TGTGCCAGCAGCCAGGACGTAGCGCGTACCCAGTACTTC; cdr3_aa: CASSQDVARTQYF
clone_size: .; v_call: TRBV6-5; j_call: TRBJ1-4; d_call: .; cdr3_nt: TGTGCCAGCAGCGTCTATCCGACAGGTAGCGAAAAACTGTTTTTT; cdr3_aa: CASSVYPTGSEKLFF
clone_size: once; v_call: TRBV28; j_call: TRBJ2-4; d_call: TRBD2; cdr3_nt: TGTGCCAGCAGTCCGGGGGGAGGTCGCCGAAACATTCAGTACTTC; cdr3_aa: CASSPGGGRRNIQYF
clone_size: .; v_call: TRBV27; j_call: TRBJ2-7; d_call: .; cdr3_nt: TGTGCCAGCAGTTTATCGACAGTAACCTACGAGCAGTACTTC; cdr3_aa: CASSLSTVTYEQYF
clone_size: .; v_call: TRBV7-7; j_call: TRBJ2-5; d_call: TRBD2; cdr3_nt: TGTGCCAGCAGCAAAGTAGCGGGGGGAGAAGAGACCCAGTACTTC; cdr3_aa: CASSKVAGGEETQYF
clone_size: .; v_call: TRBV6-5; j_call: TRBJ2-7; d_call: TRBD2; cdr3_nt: TGTGCCAGCAGTTACCTAGCGGGGGGTTACGAGCAGTACTTC; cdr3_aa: CASSYLAGGYEQYF
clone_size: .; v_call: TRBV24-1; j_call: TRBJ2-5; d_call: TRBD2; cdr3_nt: TGTGCCACCAGTGATTTACAGGGGAGGGTCCAGCGGGCTAGCGGGGGGAAGTCAGAGACCCAGTACTTC; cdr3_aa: CATSDLQGRVQRASGGKSETQYF
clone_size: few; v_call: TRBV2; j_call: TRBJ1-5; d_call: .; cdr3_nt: TGTGCCAGCAGTAGACAGGAAAATCAGCCCCAGCATTTT; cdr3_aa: CASSRQENQPQHF
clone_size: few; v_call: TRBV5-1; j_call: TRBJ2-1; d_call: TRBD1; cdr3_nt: TGCGCCAGCAGTTTCGACAGGGCTATACACAATGAGCAGTTCTTC; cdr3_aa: CASSFDRAIHNEQFF
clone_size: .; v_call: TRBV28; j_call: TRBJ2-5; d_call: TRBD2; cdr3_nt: TGTGCCAGCAGTTGGGAGGCTAGCGGGGGAGAGACCCAGTACTTC; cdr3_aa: CASSWEASGGETQYF
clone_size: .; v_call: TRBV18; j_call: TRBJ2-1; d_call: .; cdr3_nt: TGTGCCAGCTCACCCTCGGCGGGACTCTACAATGAGCAGTTCTTC; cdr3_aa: CASSPSAGLYNEQFF
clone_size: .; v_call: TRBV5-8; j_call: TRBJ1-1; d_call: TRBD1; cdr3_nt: TGTGCCAGCAGCTACGGGGACAGGGTTGTTGAAGCTTTCTTT; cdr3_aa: CASSYGDRVVEAFF
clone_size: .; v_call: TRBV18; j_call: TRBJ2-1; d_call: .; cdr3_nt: TGTGCCAGCTCACCCAACTGGAAGGAGGGGCCCAATGAGCAGTTCTTC; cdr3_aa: CASSPNWKEGPNEQFF
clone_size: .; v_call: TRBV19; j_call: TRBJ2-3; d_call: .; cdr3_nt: TGTGCCAGTAGTATAGAACTAGGATCCACAGATACGCAGTATTTT; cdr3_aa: CASSIELGSTDTQYF
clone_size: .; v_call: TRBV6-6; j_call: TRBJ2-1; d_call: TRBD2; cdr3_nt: TGTGCCAGCGTAGCGGGAGTTAGGGGCAATGAGCAGTTCTTC; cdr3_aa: CASVAGVRGNEQFF
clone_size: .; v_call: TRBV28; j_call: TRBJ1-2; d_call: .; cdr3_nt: TGTGCCAGCAGTCGGTATGAGGGGGTCCGCCCTTCGGACTATGGCTACACCTTC; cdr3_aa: CASSRYEGVRPSDYGYTF
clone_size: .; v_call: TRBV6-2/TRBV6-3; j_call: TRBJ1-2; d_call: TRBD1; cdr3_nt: TGTGCCAGCAGTTACAGCACAGGGGACTATGGCTACACCTTC; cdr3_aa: CASSYSTGDYGYTF
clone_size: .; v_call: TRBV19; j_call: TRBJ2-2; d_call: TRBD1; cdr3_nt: TGTGCCAGTAGGGTCCCCCGGACAGGGGTCACCGGGGAGCTGTTTTTT; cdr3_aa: CASRVPRTGVTGELFF
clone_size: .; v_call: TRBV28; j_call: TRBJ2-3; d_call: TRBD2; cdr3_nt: TGTGCCAGCAGGGCGAATGTAGCGGGAGTTACAGATACGCAGTATTTT; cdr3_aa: CASRANVAGVTDTQYF